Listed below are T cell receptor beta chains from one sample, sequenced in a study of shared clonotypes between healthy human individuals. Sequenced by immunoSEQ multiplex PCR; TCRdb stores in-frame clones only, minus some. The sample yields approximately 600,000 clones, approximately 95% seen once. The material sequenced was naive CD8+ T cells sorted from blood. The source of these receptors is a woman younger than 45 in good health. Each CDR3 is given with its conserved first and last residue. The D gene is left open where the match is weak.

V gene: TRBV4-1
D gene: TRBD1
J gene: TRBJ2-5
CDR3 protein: CASSHPTGGGETQYF
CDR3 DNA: TGCGCCAGCAGCCATCCGACAGGGGGGGGAGAGACCCAGTACTTC

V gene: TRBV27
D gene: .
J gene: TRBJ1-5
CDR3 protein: CASGPVGSNQPQHF
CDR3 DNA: TGTGCCAGCGGCCCCGTAGGGAGTAATCAGCCCCAGCATTTT

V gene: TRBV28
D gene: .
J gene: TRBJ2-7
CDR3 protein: CASQTYREHEQYF
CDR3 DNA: TGTGCCAGCCAGACGTACAGGGAGCACGAGCAGTACTTC

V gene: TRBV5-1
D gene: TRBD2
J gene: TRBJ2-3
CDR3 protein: CASSFPPTSAKGGRTDTQYF
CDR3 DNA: TGCGCCAGCAGCTTCCCGCCGACTAGCGCGAAAGGTGGCCGCACAGATACGCAGTATTTT

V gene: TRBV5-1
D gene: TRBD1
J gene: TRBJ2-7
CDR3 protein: CASRTGLGPSYEQYF
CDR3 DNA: TGCGCCAGCCGGACAGGATTGGGGCCTTCCTACGAGCAGTACTTC

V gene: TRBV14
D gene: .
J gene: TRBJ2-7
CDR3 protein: CASSQVGGREGEQYF
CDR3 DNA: TGTGCCAGCAGCCAAGTAGGGGGGCGCGAGGGCGAGCAGTACTTC

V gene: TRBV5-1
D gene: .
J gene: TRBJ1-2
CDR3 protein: CASSLDPSAPEGYTF
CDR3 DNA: TGCGCCAGCAGCTTGGATCCGTCAGCGCCGGAGGGCTACACCTTC

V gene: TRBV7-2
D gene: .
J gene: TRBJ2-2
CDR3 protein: CASSRIDEPEPNTGELFF
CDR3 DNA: TGTGCCAGCAGCCGTATCGACGAGCCGGAGCCCAACACCGGGGAGCTGTTTTTT

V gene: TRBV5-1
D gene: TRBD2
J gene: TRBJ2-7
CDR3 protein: CASSLMTSGSSYEQYF
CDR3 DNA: TGCGCCAGCAGCTTAATGACTAGCGGGAGCTCCTACGAGCAGTACTTC

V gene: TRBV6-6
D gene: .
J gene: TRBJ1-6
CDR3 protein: CASHNGGNSPLHF
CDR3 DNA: TGTGCCAGTCATAACGGGGGGAATTCACCCCTCCACTTT

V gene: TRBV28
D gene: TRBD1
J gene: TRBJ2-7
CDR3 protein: CASSPDLGGTGFSLLPSEQYF
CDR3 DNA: TGTGCCAGCAGTCCAGACCTTGGGGGGACAGGGTTCTCGTTGCTCCCTTCCGAGCAGTACTTC

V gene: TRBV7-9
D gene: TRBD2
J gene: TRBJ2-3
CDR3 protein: CASKIATSGSSDTQYF
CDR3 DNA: TGTGCCAGCAAGATCGCCACTAGCGGGAGTTCGGATACGCAGTATTTT

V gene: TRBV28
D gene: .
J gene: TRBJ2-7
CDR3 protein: CASSTMSDEQYF
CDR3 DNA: TGTGCCAGCAGTACTATGTCCGACGAGCAGTACTTC

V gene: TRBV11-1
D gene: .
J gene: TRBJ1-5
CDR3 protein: CASSLNRESNQPQHF
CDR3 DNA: TGTGCCAGCAGCTTGAACAGGGAGAGCAATCAGCCCCAGCATTTT

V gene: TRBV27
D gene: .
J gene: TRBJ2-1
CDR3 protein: CASSTGVEQFF
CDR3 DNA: TGTGCCAGCAGTACCGGGGTTGAGCAGTTCTTC

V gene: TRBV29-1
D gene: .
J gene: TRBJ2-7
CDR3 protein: CSVDWRDEQYF
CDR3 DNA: TGCAGCGTTGATTGGCGCGACGAGCAGTACTTC